Listed below are T cell receptor beta chains from one sample, sequenced in a study of T cell responses to AZD1222 COVID-19 vaccine. Sequencing used immunoSEQ multiplex PCR; TCRdb keeps in-frame clones, though not all of them. In the table there are more than 100,000 clones, around 87% of which are singletons. The material sequenced was peripheral blood, taken on day 0 of AZD1222 vaccination. The receptor set was obtained from an adult in good health. Both conserved end residues are part of each CDR3. D genes are given only for firm matches. Rows give clone size only sometimes, using once, few, many, or a class for an expanded clone.

size,J,V,D,DNA,CDR3
NA,TRBJ2-5,TRBV6-5,NA,TGTGCCAGCCTTGGGGGGGGCGTCCAAGAGACCCAGTACTTC,CASLGGGVQETQYF
NA,TRBJ1-5,TRBV6-5,NA,TGTGCCAGCGCAGGATCTCATAGCAATCAGCCCCAGCATTTT,CASAGSHSNQPQHF
NA,TRBJ1-2,TRBV6-5,TRBD1,TGTGCCAGCACCGCCGGACAGGGGGGTAACTATGGCTACACCTTC,CASTAGQGGNYGYTF
NA,TRBJ1-2,TRBV29-1,NA,TGCAGCGTCGATGGAGCGGGGGGCGATGGTTATGGCTACACCTTC,CSVDGAGGDGYGYTF
once,TRBJ1-5,TRBV2,TRBD1,TGTGCCAGCAGGGAAGACAGGGTTAGCAATCAGCCCCAGCATTTT,CASREDRVSNQPQHF
NA,TRBJ1-6,TRBV6-5,NA,TGTGCCAGCAGTCCCCGGGACGGCAGGAATTCACCCCTCCACTTT,CASSPRDGRNSPLHF
NA,TRBJ1-6,TRBV28,NA,TGTGCCAGCAGTTTCCCGACCACTCTAAATTCACCCCTCCACTTT,CASSFPTTLNSPLHF
NA,TRBJ1-2,TRBV13,TRBD1,TGTGCCAGCAGCTTACTCGGTCCGGACAGGGACACCTTC,CASSLLGPDRDTF
once,TRBJ1-4,TRBV7-2,NA,TGTGCCAGCAGCCCCCAGCGAAAGCGGGAAAAACTGTTTTTT,CASSPQRKREKLFF
NA,TRBJ1-4,TRBV4-3,NA,TGCGCCAGCAGCCAAGCAATACGGGAAACTAATGAAAAACTGTTTTTT,CASSQAIRETNEKLFF
NA,TRBJ2-3,TRBV28,TRBD1,TGTGCCAGCAGCCCGCTAGGCGGGACAGGGGTAACAGATACGCAGTATTTT,CASSPLGGTGVTDTQYF
NA,TRBJ1-4,TRBV10-3,TRBD1,TGTGCCATCAGTGAGCCTCCGGGACAGGGGAGTGGGTATGAAAAACTGTTTTTT,CAISEPPGQGSGYEKLFF
NA,TRBJ1-2,TRBV19,NA,TGTGCCAGTAGTATGTGGGAGGACTATGGCTACACCTTC,CASSMWEDYGYTF
once,TRBJ2-3,TRBV9,NA,TGTGCCAGCAGCGTAAATTCGGGGGTAGGGGAAGATACGCAGTATTTT,CASSVNSGVGEDTQYF
NA,TRBJ1-1,TRBV28,NA,TGTGCCAGCAGTTTACGGCGACCTGAAGCTTTCTTT,CASSLRRPEAFF
NA,TRBJ2-5,TRBV7-6,TRBD2,TGTGCCAGCAGCTTAGAGACTAGCTCCGGGGAGACCCAGTACTTC,CASSLETSSGETQYF
NA,TRBJ2-2,TRBV24-1,NA,TGTGCCACCAGTGATGGGGTGAGGGGCAACACCGGGGAGCTGTTTTTT,CATSDGVRGNTGELFF
NA,TRBJ2-6,TRBV5-4,NA,TGTGCCCACCCGGGCCCTGGGGCCAACGTCCTGACTTTC,CAHPGPGANVLTF
NA,TRBJ2-7,TRBV7-2,NA,TGTGCCAGCAGCTCGGGGCCCAGGGAGCAGTACTTC,CASSSGPREQYF
NA,TRBJ1-2,TRBV4-3,NA,TGCGCCAGCAGCCTCGAGGCGCAGTCGGGTAGTAACACCTTC,CASSLEAQSGSNTF
NA,TRBJ2-7,TRBV18,NA,TGTGCCAGCTCACCCGGTGCCCTTGTGACCTACGAGCAGTACTTC,CASSPGALVTYEQYF
NA,TRBJ1-4,TRBV5-1,TRBD1,TGCGCCAGCAGCCGGGACAGCTCTAATGAAAAACTGTTTTTT,CASSRDSSNEKLFF
NA,TRBJ1-6,TRBV4-2,NA,TGTGCCAGCAGCCCCGGGCAGGGTTTTGAATCACCCCTCCACTTT,CASSPGQGFESPLHF
once,TRBJ2-1,TRBV27,NA,TGTGCCAGCAAGAAGGATGCGGGCGGCGGTTTCTACAATGAGCAGTTCTTC,CASKKDAGGGFYNEQFF
NA,TRBJ1-1,TRBV6-2/TRBV6-3,TRBD1,TGTGCCAGCAGTTACTCTGGGGACAGGGTGGCGAACACTGAAGCTTTCTTT,CASSYSGDRVANTEAFF
NA,TRBJ2-5,TRBV7-2,TRBD1,TGTGCCAGCAGCTTACAGGGGGCAGGAGAGACCCAGTACTTC,CASSLQGAGETQYF
NA,TRBJ2-3,TRBV5-1,TRBD1,TGCGCCAGCAGCTTACAGGGGGCTGCAGATACGCAGTATTTT,CASSLQGAADTQYF
once,TRBJ1-1,TRBV19,TRBD1,TGTGCCAGTAGTATGATAGGGGACAGGGGGGGCACTGAAGCTTTCTTT,CASSMIGDRGGTEAFF
NA,TRBJ1-4,TRBV12-3/TRBV12-4,TRBD1,TGTGCCAGCAGCCAGGGGGCTAATGAAAAACTGTTTTTT,CASSQGANEKLFF
NA,TRBJ2-7,TRBV10-2,NA,TGCGCCAGCAGAGAGTCCCCGGGCGGGATGTACGAGCAGTACTTC,CASRESPGGMYEQYF
NA,TRBJ1-4,TRBV4-2,NA,TGTGCCAGCAGCCAAGAACAGGGTAATGAAAAACTGTTTTTT,CASSQEQGNEKLFF
NA,TRBJ1-5,TRBV27,NA,TGTGCCAGCAGTCCCCCGGGAAGCAATCAGCCCCAGCATTTT,CASSPPGSNQPQHF
NA,TRBJ1-2,TRBV29-1,NA,TGCAGCGTTGAACCAAGGACGCACTATGGCTACACCTTC,CSVEPRTHYGYTF
NA,TRBJ1-4,TRBV5-4,NA,TGTGCCAGCAGCTTGGAGGGAAAACTGTTTTTT,CASSLEGKLFF
NA,TRBJ2-7,TRBV20-1,NA,TGCAGTGCTAGTGGACCGACGTTTGGTACCTACGAGCAGTACTTC,CSASGPTFGTYEQYF
NA,TRBJ2-7,TRBV10-3,NA,TGTGCCATCAGTGAGTCGGGACGGACCTACGAGCAGTACTTC,CAISESGRTYEQYF
NA,TRBJ1-1,TRBV15,NA,TGTGCCACCAGCAGAGCGGGGCGTCCTGAAGCTTTCTTT,CATSRAGRPEAFF
NA,TRBJ1-1,TRBV4-2,NA,TGTGCCAGCAGCCAAGGGCCGGGGGCGAACACTGAAGCTTTCTTT,CASSQGPGANTEAFF
once,TRBJ2-1,TRBV3-1/TRBV3-2,TRBD2,TGTGCCAGCAGCCAAGAGAGGACTAGAGACAATGAGCAGTTCTTC,CASSQERTRDNEQFF
NA,TRBJ2-1,TRBV7-9,NA,TGTGCCAGCAGTCTACACGGAGGAAGGGGGGGTGAGCAGTTCTTC,CASSLHGGRGGEQFF
NA,TRBJ1-2,TRBV14,NA,TGTGCCAGCAGCCAAGGACGGAGCTCGGGACTTAACTATGGCTACACCTTC,CASSQGRSSGLNYGYTF
NA,TRBJ1-1,TRBV7-3,NA,TGTGCCAGCAGCCCTGGGGTGGAGAACACTGAAGCTTTCTTT,CASSPGVENTEAFF
NA,TRBJ1-4,TRBV5-1,TRBD1,TGCGCCAGCAGCTTCTGGACAGGTGAAAAACTGTTTTTT,CASSFWTGEKLFF
NA,TRBJ1-2,TRBV5-6,NA,TGTGCCAGCAGTAGGACTAACTATGGCTACACCTTC,CASSRTNYGYTF
NA,TRBJ2-7,TRBV4-3,TRBD1,TGCGCCAGCAGCCAGGATGACAGGGGAGGTCGCGAGCAGTACTTC,CASSQDDRGGREQYF
NA,TRBJ2-1,TRBV7-8,TRBD2,TGTGCCAGCAGCTTAAGGGAGGGTTCCTACAATGAGCAGTTCTTC,CASSLREGSYNEQFF
NA,TRBJ1-3,TRBV28,NA,TGTGCCAGCAGTCCGGGCGGACGGACCTCTGGAAACACCATATATTTT,CASSPGGRTSGNTIYF
NA,TRBJ1-2,TRBV9,TRBD1,TGTGCCAGCAACCAGCAGGGGGACTATGGCTACACCTTC,CASNQQGDYGYTF
NA,TRBJ2-7,TRBV5-1,NA,TGCGCCAGCAGCTCCAGCTCCTACGAGCAGTACTTC,CASSSSSYEQYF
NA,TRBJ1-1,TRBV5-5,NA,TGTGCCAGCAGCCTCCCAGGGAGCACTGAAGCTTTCTTT,CASSLPGSTEAFF
NA,TRBJ1-1,TRBV11-2,NA,TGTGCCAGCGGACGGGACGGTAGGCTTGGTTCTTTCTTT,CASGRDGRLGSFF
NA,TRBJ1-1,TRBV19,TRBD1,TGTGCCAGTAGTACCCGACAGGGGGAAAGAGGGAAAGCTTTCTTT,CASSTRQGERGKAFF
NA,TRBJ2-7,TRBV20-1,TRBD1,TGCAGTGCTAGTATGGCGGGACAGGTCTCCTACGAGCAGTACTTC,CSASMAGQVSYEQYF
NA,TRBJ1-1,TRBV27,NA,TGTGCCAGCAGTTCCGGGATCGCTGAAGCTTTCTTT,CASSSGIAEAFF
NA,TRBJ2-2,TRBV5-6,TRBD2,TGTGCCAGCAGACCTCAGGGGGGGACTAGCGCCGCCGGGGAGCTGTTTTTT,CASRPQGGTSAAGELFF